Presented here are 10 T cell receptor beta chains from one specimen sequenced in a study of long-term antiretroviral therapy in people with HIV. At survey level, the immunoSEQ assay was run in its v3.0 version. The data were produced by immunoSEQ multiplex PCR, yet TCRdb's version contains in-frame clones alone and is incomplete. The top ten hold approximately 0.93% of the sample, which has some 30,000 clones, roughly 90% seen once. Sequencing used unsorted PBMCs, obtained 2 years after starting antiretroviral therapy. These receptor sequences come from a man in his forties or fifties with HIV.

The V call is TRBV11-3, the J call TRBJ1-2, with 9 bases aligning to TRBD1. CDR3 length equals 17 residues. V trimming: 4 bases; J trimming: 8 bases; junction bases outside the gene matches: 17. Germline assignment: CDR1 SGHNT and CDR2 YENEEA. The DNA for the CDR3 is TGTGCCAGCAGCTCCCCGGGGACAGGGCCTCCCTTGAAGGGCTACACCTTC. It is translated as CASSSPGTGPPLKGYTF.

The V and J genes are TRBV2 and TRBJ1-5; possibly TRBD1 for D (6 bases). Germline lookup yields CDR1 SNHLY and CDR2 FYNNEI. Trimming pared 8 bases from V and 6 bases from J, leaving 20 bases between. The CDR3 runs 15 residues. The CDR3 region is CASWGGRQNGQPQHF. In nucleotides, the CDR3 is TGTGCCAGCTGGGGGGGCAGGCAAAACGGTCAGCCCCAGCATTTT.

The rearrangement links TRBV15 to TRBJ1-5; unclear D gene. The germline V and J ends were trimmed by 1 base and 4 bases, with 8 bases remaining between them. The germline V gene encodes CDR1 LNHNV and CDR2 YYDKDF (reference sequence). This CDR3 spans 14 amino acids. This chain's CDR3 is CATSRGDINQPQHF. Written as DNA, the CDR3 is TGTGCCACCAGCAGAGGGGATATTAATCAGCCCCAGCATTTT.

The chain carries TRBV6-4 and TRBJ2-1; a possible D gene is TRBD1 (6 bases). Per the germline V gene, CDR1 is MRHNA and CDR2 is SNTAGT. Trimming pared 6 bases from V and 12 bases from J, leaving 21 bases between. The length of the CDR3 is 14 residues. Here the CDR3 DNA reads TGTGCCAGCAGCCCCGATACAGGGTTCGATCGGCAGTTCTTC. Translated: CASSPDTGFDRQFF.

The rearrangement links TRBV7-2 to TRBJ2-7; TRBD1 agrees at 7 bases. V gave up 6 bases and J gave up 4 bases; unmatched junction bases: 3. The CDR3 loop spans 12 amino acids. Germline loops: CDR1 SGHTA, CDR2 FQGNSA. CDR3 nucleotides: TGTGCCAGCAGTGGGACAGCTTACGAGCAGTACTTC. This encodes CASSGTAYEQYF.

With regard to this clone: An end of the junction differs from the germline gene, which may be a read error. The sample carries other DNA sequences with the same CDR3. The chain recombines TRBV6-6 with TRBJ1-2; 7 bases align to TRBD1. The V gene's germline CDR1 is MNHNY and CDR2 SVGAGI (reference sequence). This CDR3 spans 14 amino acids. The CDR3 DNA reads TGTGCCGCATGGGACAGTGCCAGAACCGGTGGCTATACCTTC. Protein sequence: CAAWDSARTGGYTF.

Note on this clone: At the DNA level, this CDR3 is encoded by other sequences in the same sample as well. The chain recombines TRBV19 with TRBJ2-5; tentative D call: TRBD1 (6 bases). The CDR3 sequence is 13 residues long. Germline CDR1 is LNHDA and CDR2 is SQIVND (reference sequence). V was pared by 1 base and J by 5 bases, with 8 bases between. DNA for the CDR3: TGTGCCAGTAGTATAGGTCAGGGGGAGACCCAGTACTTC. Translated, it gives CASSIGQGETQYF.

The chain links TRBV7-6 to TRBJ2-1; 7 bases agree with TRBD2. Germline V gene lookup returns CDR1 SGHVS and CDR2 FNYEAQ. V trimming: 8 bases; J trimming: 3 bases; junction bases outside the gene matches: 4. This CDR3 contains 13 residues. CDR3: CASSSGDYNEQFF. CDR3 bases: TGTGCCAGCTCAAGCGGGGACTACAATGAGCAGTTCTTC.

The V and J genes are TRBV30 and TRBJ1-1; D is undetermined. V was pared by 2 bases and J by 6 bases, with 10 bases between. Germline CDR1 and CDR2: GTSNPN and SVGIG (reference sequence). This CDR3 comprises 12 residues. DNA of the CDR3: TGTGCCTGGAGTAGAGCCGTGGCTGAAGCTTTCTTT. Translating it yields CAWSRAVAEAFF.

The chain uses TRBV6-5 and TRBJ2-7; 9 nucleotides align to TRBD1. Germline lookup yields CDR1 MNHEY and CDR2 SVGAGI. This CDR3 is built from 14 residues. Trimming at V came to 10 bases and at J to 0 bases, leaving 7 bases not matched to a gene. The CDR3 spells CATHATGGSYEQYF. In DNA form, the CDR3 reads TGTGCCACCCACGCGACAGGGGGCTCCTACGAGCAGTACTTC.